These T cell receptor beta chains were read from a single sample in a study of cytomegalovirus exposure and HLA in healthy donors. TCRdb's table, derived via immunoSEQ multiplex PCR, lists solely in-frame clones and lacks some. The sample contains approximately 130,000 clones, approximately 85% of which appear only once. Sequencing used PBMCs. The origin of the receptors is a boy under 18 in good health and CMV-seronegative. Each CDR3 is given with its conserved first and last residue. A D gene is named only where the DNA matches it firmly. Not all rows give a size; the values are once, few, many and, for expanded clones, a class.

TRBV9	NA	13	TRBD2	TRBJ2-7	TGTGCCAGCAGCGTAGGGGGGGGTCCCGAGCAGTACTTC	CASSVGGGPEQYF
TRBV2	NA	14	NA	TRBJ2-2	TGTGCCAGCAGTGCTACAGGGAAGGCCGGGGAGCTGTTTTTT	CASSATGKAGELFF
TRBV11-2	once	16	TRBD1	TRBJ2-3	TGTGCCAGCAGCTTAGCCGGGACAGTAATCACAGATACGCAGTATTTT	CASSLAGTVITDTQYF
TRBV5-1	NA	13	NA	TRBJ2-7	TGCGCCAGCAGCCCAGCGGGACAATACGAGCAGTACTTC	CASSPAGQYEQYF
TRBV6-5	NA	13	TRBD1	TRBJ2-1	TGTGCCAGCAGTTACTCAGACAGGGGTGAGCAGTTCTTC	CASSYSDRGEQFF
TRBV19	NA	14	TRBD1	TRBJ2-5	TGTGCCAGTAGGGGGACAGGGAAAGGGGAGACCCAGTACTTC	CASRGTGKGETQYF
TRBV15	NA	14	NA	TRBJ2-5	TGTGCCACCGCTCTGCGCGACAGGCAAGAGACCCAGTACTTC	CATALRDRQETQYF
TRBV5-1	NA	14	TRBD2	TRBJ2-1	TGCGCCAGCAGCTTGACAGCGGGGGGCAATGAGCAGTTCTTC	CASSLTAGGNEQFF
TRBV5-1	NA	14	NA	TRBJ2-3	TGCGCCAGCAGCGTGGGGGACACTGGAGATACGCAGTATTTT	CASSVGDTGDTQYF
TRBV18	NA	15	TRBD2	TRBJ2-3	TGTGCCAGCTCACCACTTCTAGCGGGCACAGATACGCAGTATTTT	CASSPLLAGTDTQYF
TRBV2	once	10	NA	TRBJ2-7	TGTGCCAGCAGCGCCTACGAGCAGTACTTC	CASSAYEQYF
TRBV7-6	once	13	NA	TRBJ1-6	TGTGCCAGCAGCGCAGGGGCCGGTTCACCCCTCCACTTT	CASSAGAGSPLHF
TRBV4-1	NA	15	NA	TRBJ1-2	TGCGCCAGCAGCCTTGAGGACAGTAATAACTATGGCTACACCTTC	CASSLEDSNNYGYTF
TRBV4-3	NA	13	NA	TRBJ1-2	TGCGCCAGCAGCCAAGAAAAGGGGCAGGGCTACACCTTC	CASSQEKGQGYTF
TRBV25-1	NA	13	NA	TRBJ1-1	TGTGCCAGCAGTGAAATAATACAGGGTGAAGCTTTCTTT	CASSEIIQGEAFF
TRBV5-1	NA	14	TRBD2	TRBJ2-1	TGCGCCAGCAGCTCAATTAGCGGGCTCAATGAGCAGTTCTTC	CASSSISGLNEQFF
TRBV6-5	NA	14	NA	TRBJ1-1	TGTGCCAGCAGTTATCTGGAGGGGAACACTGAAGCTTTCTTT	CASSYLEGNTEAFF
TRBV7-9	NA	13	NA	TRBJ2-1	TGTGCCAGCAGCCCAGGACAGTACAATGAGCAGTTCTTC	CASSPGQYNEQFF
TRBV11-3	NA	15	NA	TRBJ2-7	TGTGCCAGCAGCTCAAGGGAGGCAGGGACCTACGAGCAGTACTTC	CASSSREAGTYEQYF
TRBV27	NA	13	TRBD1	TRBJ1-2	TGTGCCAGCCGACCTATGACAGGGTGTGGCTACACCTTC	CASRPMTGCGYTF
TRBV5-1	NA	14	NA	TRBJ2-3	TGCGCCAGCAGCTCTGGGGCTGGGACAGATACGCAGTATTTT	CASSSGAGTDTQYF
TRBV6-5	few	16	NA	TRBJ2-1	TGTGCCAGCAGTTCATCCATTGTCCCAGCCTACAATGAGCAGTTCTTC	CASSSSIVPAYNEQFF
TRBV4-3	NA	16	TRBD1	TRBJ1-2	TGCGCCAGCAGCCAAGAAGGGACAGAGGGGAGCTATGGCTACACCTTC	CASSQEGTEGSYGYTF
TRBV5-1	NA	14	NA	TRBJ1-2	TGCGCCAGCAGCTTGGTGGACAGCCGCCCCCGCTACACCTTC	CASSLVDSRPRYTF
TRBV27	NA	14	NA	TRBJ2-5	TGTGCCAGCAGTTTAGGGACATTGGGAGAGACCCAGTACTTC	CASSLGTLGETQYF
TRBV30	NA	13	TRBD2	TRBJ2-1	TGTGCCAGCCTAGCGGGAGAGGGTAATGAGCAGTTCTTC	CASLAGEGNEQFF
TRBV9	NA	17	NA	TRBJ2-7	TGTGCCAGCAGCGTAGCTCTTTCAGGGCCCCACTCCTACGAGCAGTACTTC	CASSVALSGPHSYEQYF